These 18 T cell receptor beta chains were all obtained from the same sample, sequenced in a study of T cells expressing NK-cell markers. With the 5' RACE reads reprocessed, TCRdb shows one record per CDR3 protein and no DNA. Listed are over 100,000 distinct CDR3 sequences; roughly 20% falls within the top ten. Material: blood T cells: a sorted CD56 or NKG2C T cell subset, CD4+ or CD8+ T cells, or bulk PBMC T cells (not recorded which). These receptors were collected from a woman aged 18 to 75 in good health.

The CDR3 region is CASSLGVTYNEQFF. V and J are TRBV27 and TRBJ2-1; TCRdb indicates TRBD1, and absent DNA this call remains unverified. Germline CDR1 and CDR2: MNHEY and SMNVEV (reference sequence). This CDR3 is 14 amino acids long.

The chain combines TRBV4-3 with TRBJ2-1; the D gene TCRdb calls, TRBD2, cannot be checked with no DNA. CDR1 is LGHNA and CDR2 is YSLEER in the germline V gene. The CDR3 runs to 15 residues. CDR3 sequence: CASSQGLAGHNEQFF.

The chain recombines TRBV12-3 or TRBV12-4 with TRBJ2-3; TCRdb calls TRBD1, which cannot be checked without DNA. CDR3 size: 15 residues. CDR3: CASSFGTGVWDTQYF.

This chain links TRBV4-3 with TRBJ1-2; TCRdb calls TRBD1, which cannot be checked without DNA. The CDR3 length is 14 residues. Germline V CDR1 and CDR2: LGHNA, YSLEER. CDR3 sequence reads: CASSQATGRYGYTF.

The gene calls are TRBV20-1 and TRBJ2-1; TCRdb returns TRBD2, unconfirmable since there is no DNA. The CDR3 has 18 residues. CDR1 DFQATT and CDR2 SNEGSKA come from the germline V gene (reference sequence). The CDR3 sequence is CSARDLRLAGGPGNEQFF.

CDR3 sequence reads: CASSYQNSGANVLTF. V gene TRBV6-2 or TRBV6-3 combines with J gene TRBJ2-6. The germline CDR1 and CDR2 sequences are MNHEY and SVGEGT. The CDR3 is made up of 15 amino acids.

The rearrangement joins TRBV28 to TRBJ2-1. The germline V gene encodes CDR1 MDHEN and CDR2 SYDVKM. This CDR3 comprises 11 residues. The CDR3 loop is CASSFQIEQFF.

J is TRBJ2-6 and V is TRBV28; without DNA, the TCRdb call of TRBD2 cannot be checked. Germline V gene data show CDR1 as MDHEN and CDR2 as SYDVKM. CDR3 length: 18 residues. The CDR3 here is CASSTIAGGLSGANVLTF.

The rearrangement links TRBV11-2 to TRBJ2-1; TCRdb names TRBD2, which stays unverified in the absence of DNA. Germline V CDR1 and CDR2: SGHAT, FQNNGV. The CDR3 consists of 17 residues. Here the CDR3 reads CASSLGLAGGPYNEQFF.

The chain couples TRBV29-1 to TRBJ2-7; TCRdb's assignment of TRBD2 cannot be checked, as there is no DNA. CDR1 and CDR2 from the germline V gene are SQVTM and ANQGSEA. CDR3 size: 15 residues. The CDR3: CSVVLAGPLNYEQYF.

The rearrangement links TRBV29-1 to TRBJ1-1. The CDR3 runs 12 residues. Germline CDR1 is SQVTM and CDR2 is ANQGSEA. This CDR3 reads CSVDEGNTEAFF.

J is TRBJ1-5 and V is TRBV19. This CDR3 has 13 amino acids. Germline V gene data show CDR1 as LNHDA and CDR2 as SQIVND (reference sequence). The CDR3 region is CASSGGLWQPQHF.

The chain is built from TRBV29-1 and TRBJ1-5. Germline CDR1 SQVTM, CDR2 ANQGSEA. This CDR3 is built from 13 residues. CDR3 region: CSVERAPGQPQHF.

The J gene is TRBJ2-1, the V gene TRBV24-1; TCRdb's D call of TRBD2 is untestable without DNA. The CDR3 has 14 residues. CDR1 and CDR2 (germline): KGHDR, SFDVKD. CDR3 sequence reads: CATSDLGGGGEQFF.

The V gene is TRBV19, the J gene TRBJ1-5; as DNA is missing, the TRBD1 call by TCRdb cannot be tested. In germline, CDR1 is LNHDA, CDR2 SQIVND (reference sequence). The CDR3 sequence is 16 residues long. The chain's CDR3 is CASSIRAGISNQPQHF.

This rearrangement joins TRBV25-1 to TRBJ1-1. Germline lookup yields CDR1 MGHDK and CDR2 SYGVNS. This CDR3 contains 12 residues. This CDR3 is CASSEMNTEAFF.

This chain links TRBV20-1 with TRBJ2-7. CDR3 length equals 15 residues. Germline V gives CDR1 DFQATT, CDR2 SNEGSKA (reference sequence). The CDR3 is CSARVAAGGSYEQYF.

The chain couples TRBV7-6 to TRBJ2-1; TCRdb picks TRBD2, but there is no DNA to check that call. Germline V lookup: CDR1 SGHVS, CDR2 FNYEAQ. The CDR3 has 14 residues. CDR3 region: CASSLAGGYNEQFF. Together with reference TRBV7-6 and TRBJ2-1, the CDR3 gives the full variable domain: GAGVSQSPRYKVTKRGQDVALRCDPISGHVSLYWYRQALGQGPEFLTYFNYEAQQDKSGLPNDRFSAERPEGSISTLTIQRTEQRDSAMYRCASSLAGGYNEQFFGPGTRLTVL.